This T cell receptor beta chain was recorded in a study of cytomegalovirus exposure and HLA in healthy donors. General observations from the study: An analysis that came later showed most CMV-associated TCR beta chains appearing HLA-restricted. A previous analysis found most TCR beta V segments productive roughly 87% or roughly 30% of the time.

Note on this clone: Its specificity is unknown.

Looked up from germline, CDR1 is SGHVS and CDR2 is FQNEAQ. This CDR3 is built from 17 residues. Trimming removed 7 bases from V and 4 bases from J; junction bases left unmatched: 13. The PCR employed 60 Vbeta primers together with 13 Jbeta primers. Clones were sequenced by immunoSEQ multiplex PCR, and TCRdb holds only the in-frame ones, with some missing. This sample lists around 74,000 clones; its ten largest clones have about 4.6%. The chain is built from TRBV7-8 and TRBJ1-5; 10 nucleotides align to TRBD1. Sequences were obtained from PBMCs. This receptor was obtained from a man between 25 and 39 years old in good health and CMV-seronegative. CDR3 protein: CASIPGQGILGNQPQHF. CDR3 nucleotide sequence: TGTGCCAGCATACCGGGACAGGGGATTCTAGGGAATCAGCCCCAGCATTTT.